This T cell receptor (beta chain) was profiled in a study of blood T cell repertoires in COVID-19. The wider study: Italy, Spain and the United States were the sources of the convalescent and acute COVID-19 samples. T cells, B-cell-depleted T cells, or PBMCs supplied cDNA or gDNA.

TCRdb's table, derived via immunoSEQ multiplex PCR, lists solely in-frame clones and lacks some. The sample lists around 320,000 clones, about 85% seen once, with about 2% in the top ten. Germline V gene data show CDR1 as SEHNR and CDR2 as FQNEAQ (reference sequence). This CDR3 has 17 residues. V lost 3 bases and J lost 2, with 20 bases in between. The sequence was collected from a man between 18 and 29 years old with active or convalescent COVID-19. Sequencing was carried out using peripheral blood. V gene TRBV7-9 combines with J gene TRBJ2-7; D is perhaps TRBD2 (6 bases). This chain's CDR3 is CASSFAGPRLDTYEQYF. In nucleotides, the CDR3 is TGTGCCAGCAGCTTCGCGGGACCCCGCCTAGATACCTACGAGCAGTACTTC.